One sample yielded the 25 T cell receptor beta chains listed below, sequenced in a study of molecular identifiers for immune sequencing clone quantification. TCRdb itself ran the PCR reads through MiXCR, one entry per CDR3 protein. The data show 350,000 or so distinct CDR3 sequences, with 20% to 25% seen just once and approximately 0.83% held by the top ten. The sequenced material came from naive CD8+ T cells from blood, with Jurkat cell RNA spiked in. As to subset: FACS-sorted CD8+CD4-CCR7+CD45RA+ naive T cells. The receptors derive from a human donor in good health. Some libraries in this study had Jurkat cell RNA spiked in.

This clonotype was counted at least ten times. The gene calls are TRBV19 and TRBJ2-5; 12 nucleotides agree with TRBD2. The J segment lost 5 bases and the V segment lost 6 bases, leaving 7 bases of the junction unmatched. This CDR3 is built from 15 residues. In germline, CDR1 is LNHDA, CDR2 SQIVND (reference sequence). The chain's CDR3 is CASRTSGSLSETQYF. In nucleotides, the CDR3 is TGTGCCAGTAGGACTAGCGGGAGTCTTTCCGAGACCCAGTACTTC.

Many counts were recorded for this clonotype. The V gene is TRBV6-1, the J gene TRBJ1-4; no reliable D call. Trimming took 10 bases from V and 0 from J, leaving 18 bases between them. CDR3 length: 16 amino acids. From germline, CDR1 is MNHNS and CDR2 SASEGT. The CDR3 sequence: CATREGFLATNEKLFF. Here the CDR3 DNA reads TGTGCCACCCGAGAGGGCTTTCTCGCAACTAATGAAAAACTGTTTTTT.

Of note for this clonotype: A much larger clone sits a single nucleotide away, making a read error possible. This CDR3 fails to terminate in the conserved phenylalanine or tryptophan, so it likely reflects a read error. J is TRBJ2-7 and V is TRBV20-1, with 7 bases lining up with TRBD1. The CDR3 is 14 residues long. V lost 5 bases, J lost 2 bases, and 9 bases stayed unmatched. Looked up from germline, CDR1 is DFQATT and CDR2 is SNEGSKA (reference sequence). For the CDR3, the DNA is TGCAGTGCTTTTTCCGGGACAGTGACCTACGAGCAGTACTCC. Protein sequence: CSAFSGTVTYEQYS.

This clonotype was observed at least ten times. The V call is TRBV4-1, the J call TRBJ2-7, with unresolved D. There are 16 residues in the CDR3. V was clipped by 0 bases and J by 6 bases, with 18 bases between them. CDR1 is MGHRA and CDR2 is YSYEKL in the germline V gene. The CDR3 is CASSQDVISRPGEQYF. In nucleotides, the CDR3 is TGCGCCAGCAGCCAAGATGTGATATCCCGACCCGGCGAGCAGTACTTC.

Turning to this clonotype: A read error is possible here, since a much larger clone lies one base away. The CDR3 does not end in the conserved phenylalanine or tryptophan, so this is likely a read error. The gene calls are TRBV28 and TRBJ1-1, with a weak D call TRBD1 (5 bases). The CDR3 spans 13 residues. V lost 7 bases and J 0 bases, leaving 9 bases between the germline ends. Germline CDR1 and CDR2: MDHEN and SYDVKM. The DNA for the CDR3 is TGTGCCAGCAAAGACAGTATGAACACTGAAGCTTTCCTT. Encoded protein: CASKDSMNTEAFL.

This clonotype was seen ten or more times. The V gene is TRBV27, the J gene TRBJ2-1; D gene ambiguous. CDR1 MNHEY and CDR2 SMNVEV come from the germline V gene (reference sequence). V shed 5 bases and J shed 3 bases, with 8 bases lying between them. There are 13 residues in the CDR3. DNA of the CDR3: TGTGCCAGCAGTGATGACGGCTACAATGAGCAGTTCTTC. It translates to CASSDDGYNEQFF.

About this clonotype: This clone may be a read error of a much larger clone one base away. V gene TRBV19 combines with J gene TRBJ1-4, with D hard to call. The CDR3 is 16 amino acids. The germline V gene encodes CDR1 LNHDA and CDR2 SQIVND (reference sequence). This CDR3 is CASSIEGASTNENLFF. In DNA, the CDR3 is TGTGCCAGTAGTATCGAGGGCGCCTCAACTAATGAAAACCTGTTTTTT. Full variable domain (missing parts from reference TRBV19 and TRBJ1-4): DGGITQSPKYLFRKEGQNVTLSCEQNLNHDAMYWYRQDPGQGLRLIYYSQIVNDFQKGDIAEGYSVSREKKESFPLTVTSAQKNPTAFYLCASSIEGASTNENLFFGSGTQLSVL.

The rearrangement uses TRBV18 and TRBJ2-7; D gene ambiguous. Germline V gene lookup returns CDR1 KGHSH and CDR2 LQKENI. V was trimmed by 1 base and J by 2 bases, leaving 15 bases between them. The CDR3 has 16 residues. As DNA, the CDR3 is TGTGCCAGCTCACCACGGAGCTTAGCCACGACCTACGAGCAGTACTTC. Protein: CASSPRSLATTYEQYF.

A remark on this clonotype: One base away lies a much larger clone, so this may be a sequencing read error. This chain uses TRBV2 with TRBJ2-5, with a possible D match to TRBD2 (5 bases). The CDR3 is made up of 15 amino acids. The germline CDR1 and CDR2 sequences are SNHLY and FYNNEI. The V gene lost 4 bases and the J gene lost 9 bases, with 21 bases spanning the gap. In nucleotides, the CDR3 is TGTGCCAGCAGTGGTAAGGACTGGATGCATGTGGCCCAGTACTTC. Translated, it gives CASSGKDWMHVAQYF.

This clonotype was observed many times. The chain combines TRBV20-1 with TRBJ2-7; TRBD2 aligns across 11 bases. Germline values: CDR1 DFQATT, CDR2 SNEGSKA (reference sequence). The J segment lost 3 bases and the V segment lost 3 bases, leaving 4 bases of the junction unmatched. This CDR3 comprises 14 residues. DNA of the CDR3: TGCAGTGCTAGTCCCCTAGCGGGGGGCTACGAGCAGTACTTC. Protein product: CSASPLAGGYEQYF.

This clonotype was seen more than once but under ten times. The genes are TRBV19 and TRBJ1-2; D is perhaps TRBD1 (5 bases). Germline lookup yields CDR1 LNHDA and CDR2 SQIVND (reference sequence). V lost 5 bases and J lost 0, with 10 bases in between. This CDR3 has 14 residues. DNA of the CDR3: TGTGCCAGTAGTCCGGGGGACCCTAACTATGGCTACACCTTC. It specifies CASSPGDPNYGYTF.

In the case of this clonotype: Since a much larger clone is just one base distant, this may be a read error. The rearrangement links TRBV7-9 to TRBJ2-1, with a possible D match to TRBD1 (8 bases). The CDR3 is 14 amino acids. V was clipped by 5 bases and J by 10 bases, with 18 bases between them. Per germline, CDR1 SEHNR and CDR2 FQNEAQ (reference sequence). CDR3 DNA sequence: TGTGCCAGCAGCCACGGACAGGGAGGGTACGAGCAGTTCTTC. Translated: CASSHGQGGYEQFF. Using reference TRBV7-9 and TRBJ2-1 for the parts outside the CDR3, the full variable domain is DTGVSQNPRHKITKRGQNVTFRCDPISEHNRLYWYRQTLGQGPEFLTYFQNEAQLEKSRLLSDRFSAERPKGSFSTLEIQRTEQGDSAMYLCASSHGQGGYEQFFGPGTRLTVL.

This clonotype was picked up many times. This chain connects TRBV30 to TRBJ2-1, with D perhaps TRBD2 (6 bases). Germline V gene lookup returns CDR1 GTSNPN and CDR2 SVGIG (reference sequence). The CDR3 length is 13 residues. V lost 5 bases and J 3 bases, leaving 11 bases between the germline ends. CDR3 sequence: CAWEGLNYNEQFF. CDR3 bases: TGTGCCTGGGAGGGACTTAACTACAATGAGCAGTTCTTC.

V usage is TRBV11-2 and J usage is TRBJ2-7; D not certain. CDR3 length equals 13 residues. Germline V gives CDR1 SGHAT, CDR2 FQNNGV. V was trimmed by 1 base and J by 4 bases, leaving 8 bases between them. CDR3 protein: CASSLGRQYEQYF. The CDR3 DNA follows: TGTGCCAGCAGCTTAGGACGGCAGTACGAGCAGTACTTC.

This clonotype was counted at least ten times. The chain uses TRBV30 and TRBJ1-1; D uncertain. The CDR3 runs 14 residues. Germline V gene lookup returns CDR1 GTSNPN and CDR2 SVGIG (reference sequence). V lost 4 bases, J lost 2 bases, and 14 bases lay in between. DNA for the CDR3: TGTGCCTGGACCGGACCCCAAGGCAACACTGAAGCTTTCTTT. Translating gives CAWTGPQGNTEAFF.

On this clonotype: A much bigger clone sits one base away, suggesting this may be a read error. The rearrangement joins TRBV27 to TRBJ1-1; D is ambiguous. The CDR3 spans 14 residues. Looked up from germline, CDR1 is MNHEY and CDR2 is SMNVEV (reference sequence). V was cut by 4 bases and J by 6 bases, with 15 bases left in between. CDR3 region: CASSSDGSKAEAFF. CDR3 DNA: TGTGCCAGCAGTTCCGACGGAAGCAAGGCTGAAGCTTTCTTT.

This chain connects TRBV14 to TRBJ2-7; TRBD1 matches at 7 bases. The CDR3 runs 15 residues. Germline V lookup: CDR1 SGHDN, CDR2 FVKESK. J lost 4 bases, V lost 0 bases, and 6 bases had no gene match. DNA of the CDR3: TGTGCCAGCAGCCAAGACCCACAGGGGCGATACGAGCAGTACTTC. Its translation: CASSQDPQGRYEQYF.

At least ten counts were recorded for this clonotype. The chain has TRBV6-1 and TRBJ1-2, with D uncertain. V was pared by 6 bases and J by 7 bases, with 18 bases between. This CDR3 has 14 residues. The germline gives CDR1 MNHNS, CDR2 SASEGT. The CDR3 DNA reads TGTGCCAGCAGACTACGGGGAAGCGGGAGTGGCTACACCTTC. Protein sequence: CASRLRGSGSGYTF.

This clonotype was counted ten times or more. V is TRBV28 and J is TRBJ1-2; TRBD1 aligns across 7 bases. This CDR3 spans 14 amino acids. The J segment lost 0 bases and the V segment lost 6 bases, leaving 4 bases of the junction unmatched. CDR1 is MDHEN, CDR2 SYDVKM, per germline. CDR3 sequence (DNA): TGTGCCAGCAGCTCCGGGACAGCTAACTATGGCTACACCTTC. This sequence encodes CASSSGTANYGYTF.

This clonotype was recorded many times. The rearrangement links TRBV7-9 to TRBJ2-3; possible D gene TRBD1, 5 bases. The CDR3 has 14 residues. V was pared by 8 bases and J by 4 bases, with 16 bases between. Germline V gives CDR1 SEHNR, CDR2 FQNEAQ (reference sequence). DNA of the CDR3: TGTGCCAGCTCCGAGGTGGGGCCGGCAGATACGCAGTATTTT. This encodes CASSEVGPADTQYF.

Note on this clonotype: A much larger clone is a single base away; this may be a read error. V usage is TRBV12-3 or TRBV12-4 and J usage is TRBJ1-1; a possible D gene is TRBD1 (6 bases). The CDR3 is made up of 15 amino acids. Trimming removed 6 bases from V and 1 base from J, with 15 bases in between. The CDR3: CASSPIQGPNTEAFF. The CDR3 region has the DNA TGTGCCAGCAGCCCCATACAGGGCCCGAACACTGAAGCTTTCTTT.

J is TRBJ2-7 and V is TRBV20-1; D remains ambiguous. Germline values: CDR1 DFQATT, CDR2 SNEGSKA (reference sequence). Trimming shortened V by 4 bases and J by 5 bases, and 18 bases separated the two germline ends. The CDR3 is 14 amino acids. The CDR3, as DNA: TGCAGTGCTACAAAGACGGACGAGGAAAACGAGCAGTACTTC. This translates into CSATKTDEENEQYF.

DNA of the CDR3: TGTGCCAGCAGCGGGACTAGCGGACACACAGATACGCAGTATTTT. This gives the protein CASSGTSGHTDTQYF. The chain combines TRBV3-1 with TRBJ2-3; 11 positions agree with TRBD2. The CDR3 loop spans 15 amino acids. Germline CDR1 LGHDT, CDR2 YNNKEL (reference sequence). The V gene end was trimmed by 5 bases and the J gene end by 2 bases; junction bases not matched to a gene: 3.

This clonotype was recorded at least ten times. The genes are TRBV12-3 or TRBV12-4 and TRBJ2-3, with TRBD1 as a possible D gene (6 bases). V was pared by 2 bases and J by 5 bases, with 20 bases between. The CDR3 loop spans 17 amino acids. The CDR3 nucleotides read TGTGCCAGCAGTTTATACGTCGGGCTAGGGGGTGGAGATACGCAGTATTTT. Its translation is CASSLYVGLGGGDTQYF.

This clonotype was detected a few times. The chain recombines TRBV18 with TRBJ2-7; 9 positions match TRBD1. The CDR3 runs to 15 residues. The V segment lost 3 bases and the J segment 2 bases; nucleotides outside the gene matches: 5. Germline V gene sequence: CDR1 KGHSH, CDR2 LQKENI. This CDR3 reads CASSPRTGATYEQYF. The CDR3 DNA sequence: TGTGCCAGCTCACCTCGGACAGGGGCTACCTACGAGCAGTACTTC.